This TCR beta chain was retrieved from a study of post-analysis software for immune sequencing data. TCR beta libraries were prepared from cDNA with unique molecular identifiers. Via MiXCR, TCRdb re-called the PCR reads, giving one row per CDR3 protein. The profile shows 650,000 to 900,000 distinct CDR3 sequences, approximately 44% of them singletons. V was shortened by 3 bases and J by 0 bases, with 9 bases between the two germline ends. The CDR3 is 16 residues long. A word on this clonotype: No antigen is known for it.

Study outcomes and limitations: Patients had higher frequencies than controls of about 5 TRBV segments, including TRBV5-6, TRBV5-1 and TRBV20-1.

V is TRBV12-3 or TRBV12-4 and J is TRBJ2-6; tentatively, D is TRBD1 (6 bases). What was sequenced was blood. This TCR derives from a girl under 18 with multiple sclerosis. CDR3 protein: CASSLTGLSGANVLTF. The CDR3 region has the DNA TGTGCCAGCAGTTTGACAGGACTCTCTGGGGCCAACGTCCTGACTTTC.